The 17 T cell receptor beta chains below all came from one sample that was sequenced in a study of cytomegalovirus exposure and HLA in healthy donors (TCRdb year 2017). The library was generated by the immunoSEQ multiplex PCR assay. For the multiplex PCR, a mixture combining 60 forward primers for TCR Vbeta segments and 13 reverse primers for TCR Jbeta segments was used. This is the immuneACCESS table as TCRdb keeps it, with only in-frame sequences that have V and J called. A part of the clones is gone; compared with another copy, unresolved V genes explain less than half, and the rest is unexplained. This sample is represented by fewer than 200,000 clones; roughly 78% of them were singletons. The leading ten clones occupy roughly 0.65% of the sample. The sequenced sample was PBMCs. The receptors come from a boy younger than 18 in good health and CMV-seronegative.

J is TRBJ1-1 and V is TRBV28; no firm D call. Germline V gives CDR1 MDHEN, CDR2 SYDVKM. Between the trimmed V and J ends, which lost 7 bases and 0 bases, there was a span of 6 bases. The CDR3 length is 12 residues. The CDR3 loop is CASTVLNTEAFF. The CDR3 coding sequence is TGTGCCAGCACCGTCTTGAACACTGAAGCTTTCTTT.

The chain is built from TRBV18 and TRBJ1-1, with TRBD1 matching 7 bases. The CDR3 has 18 residues. The J segment lost 5 bases and the V segment lost 0 bases, leaving 15 bases of the junction unmatched. The V gene's germline CDR1 is KGHSH and CDR2 LQKENI. The CDR3 region has the DNA TGTGCCAGCTCACCACCCTCCTATGCGACAGGGAGCCGGACTGAAGCTTTCTTT. Translated, it gives CASSPPSYATGSRTEAFF.

The V and J genes are TRBV18 and TRBJ2-3; the D is unclear. Trimming pared 5 bases from V and 0 bases from J, leaving 6 bases between. The germline CDR1 and CDR2 sequences are KGHSH and LQKENI. The CDR3 length is 13 residues. The CDR3 sequence: CASSSPSTDTQYF. DNA of the CDR3: TGTGCCAGCTCATCCCCTAGCACAGATACGCAGTATTTT.

This chain connects TRBV19 to TRBJ2-1; 10 bases are shared with TRBD1. The length of the CDR3 is 14 residues. V dropped 7 bases and J dropped 7; count of bases not matched to a gene: 7. Germline lookup yields CDR1 LNHDA and CDR2 SQIVND (reference sequence). CDR3 region: CASKGTGASNEQFF. The CDR3, as DNA: TGTGCCAGTAAGGGGACAGGGGCATCAAATGAGCAGTTCTTC.

The J gene is TRBJ1-2, the V gene TRBV19; D is unclear. This CDR3 region has 14 residues. The V gene lost 1 base and the J gene lost 5 bases, with 11 bases spanning the gap. Germline loops: CDR1 LNHDA, CDR2 SQIVND (reference sequence). This chain's CDR3 is CASSIAPGGYGYTF. The CDR3 bases are TGTGCCAGTAGTATAGCCCCTGGCGGATATGGCTACACCTTC.

CDR3 region: CASSIGRGIHNEQFF. The CDR3 nucleotides are TGTGCCAGTAGTATAGGGCGGGGGATACACAATGAGCAGTTCTTC. The gene calls are TRBV19 and TRBJ2-1; 7 positions match TRBD2. Germline lookup yields CDR1 LNHDA and CDR2 SQIVND (reference sequence). Trimming at V came to 1 base and at J to 5 bases, leaving 5 bases not matched to a gene. The length of the CDR3 is 15 residues.

The V call is TRBV4-3, the J call TRBJ1-6; D perhaps matches TRBD1 (5 bases). From germline, CDR1 is LGHNA and CDR2 YSLEER. V was pared by 2 bases and J by 5 bases, with 10 bases between. CDR3 length equals 15 residues. The CDR3 bases are TGCGCCAGCAGCCAACTAAGGGGAAATAATTCACCCCTCCACTTT. Translating it yields CASSQLRGNNSPLHF.

This chain uses TRBV6-1 with TRBJ1-1; possibly TRBD1 for D (6 bases). V lost 3 bases to trimming and J lost 5 bases, with 10 bases between them. This CDR3 comprises 13 residues. Germline loops: CDR1 MNHNS, CDR2 SASEGT. The CDR3 reads CASSETGITEAFF. DNA for the CDR3: TGTGCCAGCAGTGAGACAGGAATAACTGAAGCTTTCTTT.

This chain connects TRBV19 to TRBJ2-2, with D possibly being TRBD2 (6 bases). This CDR3 contains 12 residues. The germline CDR1 and CDR2 sequences are LNHDA and SQIVND (reference sequence). Trimming cost V 11 bases and J 6 bases, with 13 bases left between them. In nucleotides, the CDR3 is TGTGCCCGGAGGGAGGAGGCCGGGGAGCTGTTTTTT. Translation: CARREEAGELFF.

The chain recombines TRBV9 with TRBJ2-1; 10 bases line up with TRBD2. The germline CDR1 and CDR2 sequences are SGDLS and YYNGEE. Germline trimming cut 1 base from V and 10 bases from J; bases unmatched to any gene: 11. The CDR3 is 16 amino acids. CDR3 amino acids: CASSVIGLADQGEQFF. CDR3 sequence (DNA): TGTGCCAGCAGCGTAATTGGACTAGCGGACCAGGGGGAGCAGTTCTTC.

The chain uses TRBV7-6 and TRBJ1-2; tentative D call: TRBD1 (6 bases). This CDR3 contains 13 residues. CDR1 is SGHVS, CDR2 FNYEAQ, per germline. With 5 bases removed from V and 7 bases from J, the gap between germline ends came to 14 bases. CDR3 sequence: CASSILGGSGYTF. Here the CDR3 DNA reads TGTGCCAGCAGCATCCTTGGGGGCAGTGGCTACACCTTC.

This clone was detected a few times. The chain has TRBV11-3 and TRBJ2-1; 7 bases are shared with TRBD2. Trimming took 5 bases from V and 9 from J; bases not matched to a gene: 7. CDR3 size: 13 residues. Germline CDR1 is SGHNT and CDR2 is YENEEA. CDR3 loop: CASSLKTSFEQFF. CDR3 coding DNA: TGTGCCAGCAGCCTCAAGACTAGCTTTGAGCAGTTCTTC.

This chain links TRBV5-6 with TRBJ1-1; 7 nucleotides line up with TRBD1. The CDR3 spans 14 residues. CDR1 is SGHDT and CDR2 is YYEEEE in the germline V gene. V dropped 4 bases and J dropped 5; count of bases not matched to a gene: 8. The CDR3 coding sequence is TGTGCCAGCAGCCCCGGGACAGTGGGGACTGAAGCTTTCTTT. This sequence encodes CASSPGTVGTEAFF.

The rearrangement links TRBV2 to TRBJ1-2; 8 bases are a match to TRBD1. CDR3 length: 16 amino acids. The trim removed 1 base at V and 4 bases at J, leaving 8 bases unmatched. CDR1 and CDR2 (germline): SNHLY, FYNNEI. DNA of the CDR3: TGTGCCAGCAGTGAAGAGGGGACAGGCGGATTCTATGGCTACACCTTC. Encoded protein: CASSEEGTGGFYGYTF.

The chain uses TRBV9 and TRBJ1-4, with 9 bases lining up with TRBD1. Per the germline V gene, CDR1 is SGDLS and CDR2 is YYNGEE. This CDR3 has 15 residues. V dropped 4 bases and J dropped 6; count of bases not matched to a gene: 7. CDR3 DNA: TGTGCCAGCAGCCGCAGGGGACAGGGCTATGAAAAACTGTTTTTT. It is translated as CASSRRGQGYEKLFF.

The chain uses TRBV10-3 and TRBJ1-2; 7 bases fit TRBD1. The CDR3 totals 14 residues. J lost 7 bases, V lost 4 bases, and 9 bases had no gene match. CDR1 ENHRY and CDR2 SYGVKD come from the germline V gene. As DNA, the CDR3 is TGTGCCATCAGTGCCTTCGACAGGGCGAGTGGCTACACCTTC. Its translation is CAISAFDRASGYTF.

This clone appeared a few times. This chain uses TRBV10-1 with TRBJ2-5, with a weak D call TRBD1 (6 bases). The CDR3 is 14 residues long. Trimming shortened V by 0 bases and J by 9 bases, and 14 bases separated the two germline ends. CDR1 is WNHNN, CDR2 SYGVQD, per germline (reference sequence). The CDR3 spells CASSESAGRGSQYF. The DNA of the CDR3 is TGCGCCAGCAGTGAGTCGGCGGGCAGGGGATCCCAGTACTTC.